What follows is one TCR beta chain and its context. What it binds is unknown. Measured with immunoSEQ multiplex PCR; TCRdb has only the in-frame clones, and not every one. The table has tens of thousands of clones, roughly 83% seen once. The sample is drawn from a study of cytotoxic CD8 clonotypes in ibrutinib-treated CLL. The wider study: The patients comprised some 10 relapsed/refractory and around 14 treatment-naive cases, 17 to 18 IGHV unmutated. Mean values per sample were roughly 250,000 productive templates and tens of thousands of productive rearrangements. The study's findings and limits: Baseline levels of clonality went above those of age-matched healthy donors and moved with circulating CD8+ T-cell counts.

The CDR3 extends over 14 amino acids. The germline gives CDR1 SGHVS, CDR2 FNYEAQ. V lost 5 bases and J 0 bases, leaving 8 bases between the germline ends. The input for sequencing was PBMCs, taken after 24 months of ibrutinib treatment. The source of this sequence is a human donor with chronic lymphocytic leukemia. The chain joins TRBV7-6 to TRBJ1-3; D ambiguous. CDR3: CASSRTSSGNTIYF. The CDR3 nucleotides are TGTGCCAGCAGCCGAACGAGCTCTGGAAACACCATATATTTT. The full variable domain, its missing parts supplied by reference TRBV7-6 and TRBJ1-3, is GAGVSQSPRYKVTKRGQDVALRCDPISGHVSLYWYRQALGQGPEFLTYFNYEAQQDKSGLPNDRFSAERPEGSISTLTIQRTEQRDSAMYRCASSRTSSGNTIYFGEGSWLTVV.